This is a list of T cell receptor beta chains from one sample in a study of immunodeficiency. Clones were sequenced by immunoSEQ multiplex PCR, and TCRdb holds only the in-frame ones, with some missing. The table lists 2,300 or so clones, around nine tenths of them singletons, with just under 20% in the top ten. Source material: CD4+ T cells from blood. Receptors originate from a woman between 18 and 29 years old with POLD1 deficiency. The CDR3 runs from the conserved cysteine through the conserved F or W. Each record gives: D gene, J gene, clone size, V gene, CDR3 DNA, CDR3 protein. D genes are given only for firm matches. Not all rows give a size; the values are once, few, many and, for expanded clones, a class.

D gene: .
J gene: TRBJ1-1
clone size: .
V gene: TRBV18
CDR3 DNA: TGTGCCAGCTCACCATTCGAGGGTGAAACTGAAGCTTTCTTT
CDR3 protein: CASSPFEGETEAFF

D gene: .
J gene: TRBJ1-4
clone size: few
V gene: TRBV2
CDR3 DNA: TGTGCCAGCAGGCGAGAACAGGGATTGGCACTGTTTTTT
CDR3 protein: CASRREQGLALFF

D gene: TRBD2
J gene: TRBJ2-1
clone size: .
V gene: TRBV11-2
CDR3 DNA: TGTGCCAGCAGCCCCAGACTAGCGCGGTACAATGAGCAGTTCTTC
CDR3 protein: CASSPRLARYNEQFF

D gene: .
J gene: TRBJ1-3
clone size: .
V gene: TRBV10-3
CDR3 DNA: TGTGCCATCAGCTTAAACCGGGACCAGGACGGAAACACCATATATTTT
CDR3 protein: CAISLNRDQDGNTIYF

D gene: TRBD1
J gene: TRBJ1-2
clone size: .
V gene: TRBV5-1
CDR3 DNA: TGCGCCAGCAGCCCCGGGACAGGGGACTATGGCTACACCTTC
CDR3 protein: CASSPGTGDYGYTF

D gene: TRBD1
J gene: TRBJ2-7
clone size: .
V gene: TRBV5-5
CDR3 DNA: TGTGCCAGCAGCCCACCGGGACAGGGTTCGGGCGAGCAGTACTTC
CDR3 protein: CASSPPGQGSGEQYF

D gene: .
J gene: TRBJ1-1
clone size: .
V gene: TRBV19
CDR3 DNA: TGTGCCTTTAGATCGGGACACCACACTGAAGCTTTCTTT
CDR3 protein: CAFRSGHHTEAFF

D gene: TRBD1
J gene: TRBJ2-5
clone size: .
V gene: TRBV7-9
CDR3 DNA: TGTGCCAGCAGCCGGACAGGTGCTCATTCCCAAGAGACCCAGTACTTC
CDR3 protein: CASSRTGAHSQETQYF

D gene: TRBD2
J gene: TRBJ2-1
clone size: few
V gene: TRBV5-4
CDR3 DNA: TGTGCCAGCAGCTTGGACCCGACTAGCGGGAGGCCTTACAATGAGCAGTTCTTC
CDR3 protein: CASSLDPTSGRPYNEQFF

D gene: .
J gene: TRBJ2-5
clone size: .
V gene: TRBV24-1
CDR3 DNA: TGTGCCACCAGTGATTTGCGGGACTCCCAAGAGACCCAGTACTTC
CDR3 protein: CATSDLRDSQETQYF

D gene: .
J gene: TRBJ1-2
clone size: .
V gene: TRBV18
CDR3 DNA: TGTGCCAGCTCACACAGCGAAACTAACTATGGCTACACCTTC
CDR3 protein: CASSHSETNYGYTF

D gene: .
J gene: TRBJ2-1
clone size: .
V gene: TRBV18
CDR3 DNA: TGTGCCAGCTCACAAAATGAGCAGTTCTTC
CDR3 protein: CASSQNEQFF

D gene: TRBD1
J gene: TRBJ1-6
clone size: .
V gene: TRBV6-5
CDR3 DNA: TGTGCCAGCAGTTATCGGACAGGGTATAATTCACCCCTCCACTTT
CDR3 protein: CASSYRTGYNSPLHF

D gene: .
J gene: TRBJ1-4
clone size: .
V gene: TRBV6-4
CDR3 DNA: TGTGCCAGCAGTCCAAAAGACGACTTAGTAACTAATGAAAAACTGTTTTTT
CDR3 protein: CASSPKDDLVTNEKLFF

D gene: .
J gene: TRBJ2-7
clone size: .
V gene: TRBV7-2
CDR3 DNA: TGTGCCAGCAGCTCGGGACGGGCCTCCTACGAGCAGTACTTC
CDR3 protein: CASSSGRASYEQYF

D gene: TRBD1
J gene: TRBJ1-5
clone size: .
V gene: TRBV18
CDR3 DNA: TGTGCCAGCTCACCGACAGGGGCGGGGCAGCCCCAGCATTTT
CDR3 protein: CASSPTGAGQPQHF

D gene: TRBD1
J gene: TRBJ2-4
clone size: .
V gene: TRBV7-9
CDR3 DNA: TGTGCCAGCAGCTTACCAGGGACAGCCCTAGCCAAAAACATTCAGTACTTC
CDR3 protein: CASSLPGTALAKNIQYF

D gene: .
J gene: TRBJ2-3
clone size: .
V gene: TRBV30
CDR3 DNA: TGTGCCTGGAGTCGGCTGCGGGCAACAGATACGCAGTATTTT
CDR3 protein: CAWSRLRATDTQYF

D gene: TRBD2
J gene: TRBJ2-1
clone size: .
V gene: TRBV5-4
CDR3 DNA: TGTGCCAGCAGCTCCGGGACTAGCGCCATCAATGAGCAGTTCTTC
CDR3 protein: CASSSGTSAINEQFF

D gene: TRBD2
J gene: TRBJ2-1
clone size: .
V gene: TRBV7-2
CDR3 DNA: TGTGCCAGCAGCTTAGGGCGTCTAGCGGGAGTTGATGAGCAGTTCTTC
CDR3 protein: CASSLGRLAGVDEQFF

D gene: .
J gene: TRBJ1-1
clone size: .
V gene: TRBV18
CDR3 DNA: TGTGCCAGCTCCCTACGACCTTCTGAAGCTTTCTTT
CDR3 protein: CASSLRPSEAFF

D gene: .
J gene: TRBJ2-6
clone size: once
V gene: TRBV14
CDR3 DNA: TGTGCCAGCAGCCAATCTTTAGGCTCTGGGGCCAACGTCCTGACTTTC
CDR3 protein: CASSQSLGSGANVLTF

D gene: .
J gene: TRBJ1-5
clone size: once
V gene: TRBV12-3/TRBV12-4
CDR3 DNA: TGTGCCAGCAGTTTACAGTTGGATCAACCCCAGCATTTT
CDR3 protein: CASSLQLDQPQHF

D gene: .
J gene: TRBJ2-7
clone size: .
V gene: TRBV2
CDR3 DNA: TGTGCCAGCACCAGGGACTACGAGCAGTACTTC
CDR3 protein: CASTRDYEQYF

D gene: .
J gene: TRBJ2-2
clone size: .
V gene: TRBV19
CDR3 DNA: TGTGCCAGTAGTAGACACACCGGGGAGCTGTTTTTT
CDR3 protein: CASSRHTGELFF

D gene: TRBD1
J gene: TRBJ2-5
clone size: .
V gene: TRBV6-5
CDR3 DNA: TGTGCCAGCGCCCCGGGACAGGGGGCAAAGACCCAGTACTTC
CDR3 protein: CASAPGQGAKTQYF

D gene: .
J gene: TRBJ2-7
clone size: .
V gene: TRBV2
CDR3 DNA: TGTGCCAGCAGTGTTCAGGGGGGGGGCTCCTACGAGCAGTACTTC
CDR3 protein: CASSVQGGGSYEQYF

D gene: TRBD1
J gene: TRBJ1-2
clone size: .
V gene: TRBV7-9
CDR3 DNA: TGTGCCAGCAGCTTATCAGGGGGCCTCTATGGCTACACCTTC
CDR3 protein: CASSLSGGLYGYTF

D gene: .
J gene: TRBJ2-2
clone size: .
V gene: TRBV7-9
CDR3 DNA: TGTGCCAGCGGGAGGAGAACCGGGGAGCTGTTTTTT
CDR3 protein: CASGRRTGELFF

D gene: TRBD2
J gene: TRBJ2-1
clone size: once
V gene: TRBV10-1
CDR3 DNA: TGCGCCAGCAGCGGACTAGCGGGAGCCTACAATGAGCAGTTCTTC
CDR3 protein: CASSGLAGAYNEQFF

D gene: TRBD2
J gene: TRBJ2-1
clone size: .
V gene: TRBV30
CDR3 DNA: TGTGCCTGGAGTGAAAAGGGACTAGCGGGAAATGAGCAGTTCTTC
CDR3 protein: CAWSEKGLAGNEQFF

D gene: TRBD1
J gene: TRBJ1-1
clone size: .
V gene: TRBV7-9
CDR3 DNA: TGTGCCAGCAGCTTAGCGACATACAGGGGGGAAGCTTTCTTT
CDR3 protein: CASSLATYRGEAFF

D gene: .
J gene: TRBJ2-7
clone size: .
V gene: TRBV7-9
CDR3 DNA: TGTGCCAGCAGCCCAGGATTCCCCTACGAGCAGTACTTC
CDR3 protein: CASSPGFPYEQYF

D gene: .
J gene: TRBJ1-6
clone size: .
V gene: TRBV3-1/TRBV3-2
CDR3 DNA: TGTGCCAGCAGCCACGGCTCAGACTATTCACCCCTCCACTTT
CDR3 protein: CASSHGSDYSPLHF

D gene: TRBD2
J gene: TRBJ2-3
clone size: .
V gene: TRBV2
CDR3 DNA: TGTGCCAGCAAAAGGGGTCCCCGGGAGGTGACAGATACGCAGTATTTT
CDR3 protein: CASKRGPREVTDTQYF

D gene: .
J gene: TRBJ1-5
clone size: .
V gene: TRBV28
CDR3 DNA: TGTGCCAGCAGTTATGGTAGCAATCAGCCCCAGCATTTT
CDR3 protein: CASSYGSNQPQHF

D gene: TRBD1
J gene: TRBJ1-1
clone size: .
V gene: TRBV7-9
CDR3 DNA: TGTGCCAGCAGCGTACCGGGACAGACATGGAAGGGGCGGAACACTGAAGCTTTCTTT
CDR3 protein: CASSVPGQTWKGRNTEAFF

D gene: .
J gene: TRBJ2-3
clone size: .
V gene: TRBV19
CDR3 DNA: TGTGCCAGTAGTATACTAGCGAAAGATACGCAGTATTTT
CDR3 protein: CASSILAKDTQYF

D gene: .
J gene: TRBJ1-1
clone size: .
V gene: TRBV6-5
CDR3 DNA: TGTGCCAGCAGTGACTCTGTTAGCATGAACACTGAAGCTTTCTTT
CDR3 protein: CASSDSVSMNTEAFF

D gene: .
J gene: TRBJ1-1
clone size: .
V gene: TRBV3-1/TRBV3-2
CDR3 DNA: TGTGCCAGCAGCCAAGAGGGGTCTTTCTTT
CDR3 protein: CASSQEGSFF

D gene: .
J gene: TRBJ1-6
clone size: .
V gene: TRBV2
CDR3 DNA: TGTGCCAGCGGAGGAAATTCACCCCTCCACTTT
CDR3 protein: CASGGNSPLHF

D gene: TRBD2
J gene: TRBJ2-1
clone size: .
V gene: TRBV10-3
CDR3 DNA: TGTGCCATCAGTCCCGGGACTAGCGGGAGGAATGAGCAGTTCTTC
CDR3 protein: CAISPGTSGRNEQFF

D gene: .
J gene: TRBJ2-7
clone size: .
V gene: TRBV10-3
CDR3 DNA: TGTGCCATCAGTCCCGGGACAACCACTTACGAGCAGTACTTC
CDR3 protein: CAISPGTTTYEQYF

D gene: .
J gene: TRBJ2-6
clone size: .
V gene: TRBV21-1
CDR3 DNA: TGTGCCAGCAGCTCCCCGACAGGACGCTCTGGGGCCAACGTCCTGACTTTC
CDR3 protein: CASSSPTGRSGANVLTF

D gene: .
J gene: TRBJ1-1
clone size: .
V gene: TRBV28
CDR3 DNA: TGTGCCAGCAGTCCCCACAGTCCCATGAACACTGAAGCTTTCTTT
CDR3 protein: CASSPHSPMNTEAFF

D gene: TRBD1
J gene: TRBJ1-2
clone size: .
V gene: TRBV7-6
CDR3 DNA: TGTGCCAGCAGCTTAGAAGCCGGGACAGGAGGGTACACCTTC
CDR3 protein: CASSLEAGTGGYTF

D gene: .
J gene: TRBJ1-2
clone size: few
V gene: TRBV11-3
CDR3 DNA: TGTGCCAGCAGCTTAAACGAGGACTCCTATGGCTACACCTTC
CDR3 protein: CASSLNEDSYGYTF

D gene: .
J gene: TRBJ2-5
clone size: .
V gene: TRBV9
CDR3 DNA: TGTGCCAGCAGCGACGTTACAGGGGGGGCAGAGACCCAGTACTTC
CDR3 protein: CASSDVTGGAETQYF

D gene: .
J gene: TRBJ2-3
clone size: once
V gene: TRBV7-9
CDR3 DNA: TGTGCCAGCAGCTGGGCGGAAGATACGCAGTATTTT
CDR3 protein: CASSWAEDTQYF

D gene: .
J gene: TRBJ2-2
clone size: .
V gene: TRBV7-2
CDR3 DNA: TGTGCCAGCAGCCCAATCACCGGGGAGCTGTTTTTT
CDR3 protein: CASSPITGELFF

D gene: .
J gene: TRBJ1-5
clone size: .
V gene: TRBV9
CDR3 DNA: TGTGCCAGCAGCGTAGGTGGCAGGGAGGATCAGCCCCAGCATTTT
CDR3 protein: CASSVGGREDQPQHF

D gene: TRBD1
J gene: TRBJ2-1
clone size: .
V gene: TRBV6-1
CDR3 DNA: TGTGCCAGCAGTGAAACAGGGGGCGTTTACAATGAGCAGTTCTTC
CDR3 protein: CASSETGGVYNEQFF

D gene: TRBD2
J gene: TRBJ2-7
clone size: .
V gene: TRBV6-1
CDR3 DNA: TGTGCCAGCAGTGAACGCCTAGCGGGATCCTACGAGCAGTACTTC
CDR3 protein: CASSERLAGSYEQYF

D gene: .
J gene: TRBJ1-3
clone size: .
V gene: TRBV6-2/TRBV6-3
CDR3 DNA: TGTGCCAGCAGCCCCGGACAGTCAGGAAACACCATATATTTT
CDR3 protein: CASSPGQSGNTIYF

D gene: .
J gene: TRBJ2-6
clone size: .
V gene: TRBV2
CDR3 DNA: TGTGCCAGCAGTGACCGAGGGGGGTCTGGGGCCAACGTCCTGACTTTC
CDR3 protein: CASSDRGGSGANVLTF

D gene: TRBD1
J gene: TRBJ1-2
clone size: .
V gene: TRBV19
CDR3 DNA: TGTGCCAGTAGTCTGACAGGGTCGAACTATGGCTACACCTTC
CDR3 protein: CASSLTGSNYGYTF

D gene: .
J gene: TRBJ1-1
clone size: .
V gene: TRBV7-3
CDR3 DNA: TGTGCCAGCAGCTTAGGACAGAACACTGAAGCTTTCTTT
CDR3 protein: CASSLGQNTEAFF

D gene: .
J gene: TRBJ2-1
clone size: .
V gene: TRBV5-4
CDR3 DNA: TGTGCCAGCAGCTTACACAATGAGCAGTTCTTC
CDR3 protein: CASSLHNEQFF

D gene: TRBD1
J gene: TRBJ2-7
clone size: .
V gene: TRBV15
CDR3 DNA: TGTGCCACCAGCAGCGCTGACCGGACAGGGGACGAGCAGTACTTC
CDR3 protein: CATSSADRTGDEQYF